This paragraph reports one TCR beta chain. These data belong to a study of Ad26.COV2.S vaccination and SARS-CoV-2 variants. About the study: Among those in the COV1001 Ad26.COV2.S trial arm was the donor.

The treatment denotes: 15 to 20 received Ad26.COV2.S at low or high dose, single or two shots; 5 received placebo; per-sample allocation not given. The samples date from day 63 after the first vaccine or placebo injection. A Boston adult aged 18-55 years was the donor. This CDR3 spans 17 amino acids. After removal of 0 bases from V and 2 bases from J, the junction contained 4 bases not matched to a gene. The germline CDR1 and CDR2 sequences are SGDLS and YYNGEE. The assay was immunoSEQ multiplex PCR, and TCRdb's table has in-frame clones only and misses some. The sample holds about 370,000 clones, 70% to 90% seen once.

The receptor's source is a person aged 18 to 59 who received the Ad26.COV2.S COVID-19 vaccine or a placebo. The chain carries TRBV9 and TRBJ2-3; 12 bases agree with TRBD1. Sample: peripheral blood, taken in a trial of Ad26.COV2.S vaccine versus placebo. The CDR3 is CASSVGGQGAFTDTQYF. CDR3 bases: TGTGCCAGCAGCGTAGGGGGACAGGGGGCTTTCACAGATACGCAGTATTTT.